This T cell receptor (beta chain) was found in a study of T cell therapy after organ transplantation. Whole-study context: CMV-specific T cells, median 1.92 x 10^8, were given as 2 to 6 intravenous infusions.

Profiled with immunoSEQ multiplex PCR; TCRdb holds only in-frame clones, not every one. Among roughly 48,000 clones, about 95% were seen once, and the ten largest hold 3.1%. Turning to this clone: Its matching antigen is unknown.

Study-wide results and caveats: Post-therapy CD8 clonality change correlated inversely with pretherapy clonality. In nonresponders, large pretherapy expansions changed minimally after therapy. Low CD8+ T cell yield possibly reduced coverage, hiding nonresponder expansions.

The germline V and J ends were trimmed by 5 bases and 3 bases, with 14 bases remaining between them. The CDR3 consists of 14 residues. Germline V lookup: CDR1 SGHTA, CDR2 FQGNSA. The sequences come from CD8+ T cells from blood, collected before autologous CMV-specific T cell therapy. The rearrangement joins TRBV7-2 to TRBJ2-7; D ambiguous. The receptor comes from a human patient who had received a solid organ transplant and had CMV disease. The CDR3 reads CASSPGGEVYEQYF. CDR3 nucleotide sequence: TGTGCCAGCAGCCCCGGCGGAGAGGTCTACGAGCAGTACTTC.